The entry below gives a single TCR beta chain sequence along with its context. Its cognate antigen is unknown. With 0 bases removed from V and 6 bases from J, the gap between germline ends came to 18 bases. The germline CDR1 and CDR2 sequences are SGHDN and FVKESK. This CDR3 is 16 amino acids long. One entry per CDR3 protein, called by TCRdb with MiXCR from the RT-PCR reads. This sample has roughly 290,000 distinct CDR3 sequences, with 21% found just once. The data belong to a study of response to subunit inactivated influenza vaccine. The study, taken as a whole, reports: The authors suggested that every seasonal influenza vaccination recruits few new T cells.

The sequencing used PBMCs from blood, collected approximately 20 months after vaccination. The chain recombines TRBV14 with TRBJ2-7, with D possibly matching TRBD1 (5 bases). The sequence was collected from a man aged 50-75 years who received an inactivated influenza vaccine. The CDR3 sequence is CASSQDRMSGIIEQYF. DNA of the CDR3: TGTGCCAGCAGCCAAGATCGGATGTCAGGGATAATCGAGCAGTACTTC.